This TCR beta chain was sequenced in a study of CD4 T cells in relation to SARS-CoV-2 and coronaviruses. Study-wide background: No peptide or an HIV-1 Nef peptide pool served as negative control.

The CDR3 has 12 amino acids. Germline CDR1 and CDR2: MNHEY and SVGAGI. J gave up 7 bases and V 6 bases, and 4 bases lay outside the gene matches. Using immunoSEQ multiplex PCR, the repertoire was profiled, and TCRdb retains in-frame clones only, with some absent. The data contain some 25,000 clones, more than 65% of them seen just once; the ten biggest clones take up less than 11%. Unexposed donor CD4+ T cells date from about 2011-2018, before the COVID-19 pandemic. CD4+ T cells were isolated from the cells after 10 days of culture. Unexposed-donor CD4+ T cells were probed with SARS-CoV-2 S/N and four cold-coronavirus spikes, cells permitting. Concerning this clone itself: The antigen remains unidentified.

The clonotype originates from a human donor in good health. The sequenced sample was CD4+ T cells from PBMCs, cultured in vitro. The chain joins TRBV6-5 to TRBJ1-1; 8 nucleotides match TRBD1. CDR3 nucleotides: TGTGCCAGCAGCCGAGGACAGGGTGAAGCTTTCTTT. Amino acid sequence: CASSRGQGEAFF.